This T cell receptor beta chain is drawn from a study of blood T cell repertoires in COVID-19. Study background: Acute and convalescent COVID-19 specimens originated in the United States, Italy and Spain.

Trimming left V 2 bases short and J 7 bases short, with 11 bases between. Per the germline V gene, CDR1 is MGHDK and CDR2 is SYGVNS. CDR3 size: 13 residues. Original handling: Reference gene primer amplification in the assay estimated nucleated cell counts. Clones were sequenced by immunoSEQ multiplex PCR, and TCRdb holds only the in-frame ones, with some missing. V, J and clone size are those of that table, while D and trimming were read from the DNA. The sample carries 45,000 to 65,000 clones, around nine tenths recorded once. This clone was counted between two and nine times. Sequencing was carried out using peripheral blood. The source is a human donor in a cohort sampled during active COVID-19. The V gene is TRBV25-1, the J gene TRBJ1-2; tentatively, D is TRBD1 (5 bases). Here the CDR3 reads CASSEIGAVGYTF. The DNA of the CDR3 is TGTGCCAGCAGTGAAATTGGGGCGGTTGGCTACACCTTC.